This passage covers 30 T cell receptor beta chains from one sample sequenced in a study of cytomegalovirus exposure and HLA in healthy donors. The study ran its PCR with 60 Vbeta and 13 Jbeta primers. The repertoire was sequenced with immunoSEQ multiplex PCR; TCRdb's copy has only in-frame clones and lacks some. The sample includes under 250,000 clones, around 81% of them seen just once. Sequenced sample: PBMCs. Receptor source: a woman aged 60-75 years in good health and CMV-seropositive.

This clone was picked up a small number of times. This CDR3 is CASSLADRNTEAFF. In DNA, the CDR3 is TGCGCCAGCAGCTTGGCCGACAGGAACACTGAAGCTTTCTTT. This chain joins TRBV5-1 and TRBJ1-1; TRBD1 might be the D (5 bases). The CDR3 extends over 14 amino acids. Trimming stripped 0 bases from V and 1 base from J, with 7 bases between. Per the germline V gene, CDR1 is SGHRS and CDR2 is YFSETQ.

The chain has TRBV2 and TRBJ1-1, with D possibly matching TRBD1 (5 bases). Deletions cut 10 bases from V and 4 bases from J, with 10 bases between. The CDR3 extends over 11 amino acids. The germline V gene encodes CDR1 SNHLY and CDR2 FYNNEI. CDR3 nucleotides: TGTGCCACACAGGTTAGCACTGAAGCTTTCTTT. It codes for CATQVSTEAFF. The full variable domain, with the rest looked up from reference TRBV2 and TRBJ1-1, is EPEVTQTPSHQVTQMGQEVILRCVPISNHLYFYWYRQILGQKVEFLVSFYNNEISEKSEIFDDQFSVERPDGSNFTLKIRSTKLEDSAMYFCATQVSTEAFFGQGTRLTVV.

The chain carries TRBV10-2 and TRBJ1-1, with 7 bases matching TRBD1. The CDR3 has 12 amino acids. In germline, CDR1 is WSHSY, CDR2 SAAADI. Germline trimming cut 8 bases from V and 3 bases from J; bases unmatched to any gene: 3. This CDR3 reads CASGTAHTEAFF. The CDR3 DNA reads TGCGCCAGCGGGACAGCTCACACTGAAGCTTTCTTT.

The V gene is TRBV25-1, the J gene TRBJ2-7, with TRBD2 identical over 12 bases. The CDR3 length is 15 residues. The V segment lost 6 bases and the J segment 6 bases; nucleotides outside the gene matches: 9. The germline V gene encodes CDR1 MGHDK and CDR2 SYGVNS. CDR3 sequence reads: CASRDWTGLAGEQYF. In DNA, the CDR3 is TGTGCCAGCAGGGACTGGACGGGACTAGCGGGCGAGCAGTACTTC.

The chain is built from TRBV7-6 and TRBJ2-5, with TRBD1 as a possible D gene (7 bases). The CDR3 sequence is 15 residues long. Trimming pared 2 bases from V and 4 bases from J, leaving 14 bases between. From germline, CDR1 is SGHVS and CDR2 FNYEAQ. The CDR3 DNA follows: TGTGCCAGCAGCTTACTCGGAGGGGGCGCAGAGACCCAGTACTTC. Translating gives CASSLLGGGAETQYF. The variable domain in full, with the rest retrieved from reference TRBV7-6 and TRBJ2-5, is GAGVSQSPRYKVTKRGQDVALRCDPISGHVSLYWYRQALGQGPEFLTYFNYEAQQDKSGLPNDRFSAERPEGSISTLTIQRTEQRDSAMYRCASSLLGGGAETQYFGPGTRLLVL.

This clone was picked up a small number of times. The V and J genes are TRBV5-1 and TRBJ1-2; 7 nucleotides align to TRBD1. Germline CDR1 is SGHRS and CDR2 is YFSETQ. This CDR3 has 13 amino acids. Losses at the gene ends were 4 bases for V and 8 bases for J; bases not matched to a gene: 8. The CDR3 is CASSLDTGAGYTF. The CDR3 nucleotides read TGCGCCAGCAGCCTCGACACAGGGGCGGGCTACACCTTC.

The CDR3 nucleotides are TGCGCCAGCAGCCAAGCTCGGGATGAAAAACTGTTTTTT. Amino acids: CASSQARDEKLFF. The rearrangement links TRBV4-1 to TRBJ1-4; D call uncertain. The germline CDR1 and CDR2 sequences are MGHRA and YSYEKL. V was trimmed by 1 base and J by 6 bases, leaving 6 bases between them. The CDR3 covers 13 residues.

On this clone itself: The sample contains more than one DNA sequence encoding this CDR3. The chain uses TRBV7-3 and TRBJ1-2, with D possibly being TRBD1 (6 bases). The CDR3 covers 13 residues. CDR1 is SGHTA and CDR2 is FQGTGA in the germline V gene. With 5 bases removed from V and 2 bases from J, the gap between germline ends came to 9 bases. The CDR3 bases are TGTGCCAGCAGCCCTGACAGGAACTATGGCTACACCTTC. This translates into CASSPDRNYGYTF. Full variable domain (missing parts from reference TRBV7-3 and TRBJ1-2): GAGVSQTPSNKVTEKGKYVELRCDPISGHTALYWYRQSLGQGPEFLIYFQGTGAADDSGLPNDRFFAVRPEGSVSTLKIQRTERGDSAVYLCASSPDRNYGYTFGSGTRLTVV.

The table lists this clone with a few counts. CDR3 DNA sequence: TGTGCCAGCATCCCAGCGGGGAAAGAGACCCAGTACTTC. Translated, it gives CASIPAGKETQYF. The chain couples TRBV6-1 to TRBJ2-5, with 7 bases lining up with TRBD2. There are 13 residues in the CDR3. The V segment lost 7 bases and the J segment 3 bases; nucleotides outside the gene matches: 5. Germline values: CDR1 MNHNS, CDR2 SASEGT.

J is TRBJ2-7 and V is TRBV18; 7 nucleotides line up with TRBD2. The CDR3 consists of 16 residues. Germline V CDR1 and CDR2: KGHSH, LQKENI. V lost 1 base to trimming and J lost 3 bases; unmatched junction nucleotides: 9. The CDR3: CASSPRGEGRNYEQYF. The CDR3 DNA is TGTGCCAGCTCACCACGTGGGGAGGGGCGAAACTACGAGCAGTACTTC.

The chain uses TRBV27 and TRBJ1-3; TRBD1 is a possible D gene (6 bases). Germline assignment: CDR1 MNHEY and CDR2 SMNVEV (reference sequence). The CDR3 extends over 13 amino acids. V lost 6 bases to trimming and J lost 4 bases, with 10 bases between them. In DNA, the CDR3 is TGTGCCAGCAGGCCAACAGGGGGAAACACCATATATTTT. Translating gives CASRPTGGNTIYF.

The chain combines TRBV6-1 with TRBJ2-7, with D tentatively TRBD2 (5 bases). Deletions cut 11 bases from V and 3 bases from J, with 17 bases between. Germline lookup yields CDR1 MNHNS and CDR2 SASEGT. CDR3 length equals 13 residues. CDR3 sequence: CASGAVLVYEQYF. CDR3 DNA sequence: TGTGCCTCTGGAGCGGTCTTAGTCTACGAGCAGTACTTC.

This chain uses TRBV4-2 with TRBJ2-7; 7 nucleotides match TRBD2. Germline CDR1 LGHNA, CDR2 YNFKEQ. CDR3 length equals 15 residues. V lost 0 bases, J lost 4 bases, and 6 bases stayed unmatched. The DNA for the CDR3 is TGTGCCAGCAGCCAAGACGCCCTAGCGGTGTACGAGCAGTACTTC. It is translated as CASSQDALAVYEQYF.

This sequence joins TRBV7-2 and TRBJ1-5, with 7 bases aligning to TRBD1. CDR1 is SGHTA, CDR2 FQGNSA, per germline. This CDR3 is built from 14 residues. Trimming cost V 4 bases and J 4 bases; bases outside gene matches: 4. DNA for the CDR3: TGTGCCAGCAGCTCCCCAGGGGGTAATCAGCCCCAGCATTTT. This translates into CASSSPGGNQPQHF.

J is TRBJ1-2 and V is TRBV27, with 7 bases that match TRBD1. Trimming took 6 bases from V and 8 from J; bases not matched to a gene: 6. Germline V gene data show CDR1 as MNHEY and CDR2 as SMNVEV (reference sequence). CDR3 length equals 12 residues. The CDR3 region is CASRTTGHGYTF. CDR3 coding DNA: TGTGCCAGCAGAACGACAGGGCACGGCTACACCTTC.

The chain combines TRBV6-1 with TRBJ1-5; the match to TRBD1 covers 9 bases. The CDR3 is made up of 13 amino acids. The junction had 2 bases not matched to a gene; V was cut back by 6 bases and J by 5 bases. Germline lookup yields CDR1 MNHNS and CDR2 SASEGT. CDR3 sequence (DNA): TGTGCCAGCAGCCGGGACAGGGATCAGCCCCAGCATTTT. This gives the protein CASSRDRDQPQHF.

This clone occurred a few times. The chain is built from TRBV28 and TRBJ2-7; 8 bases map to TRBD2. The ends lost 2 bases at V and 2 bases at J; junction bases unmatched: 5. Germline lookup yields CDR1 MDHEN and CDR2 SYDVKM. This CDR3 comprises 15 residues. In DNA form, the CDR3 reads TGTGCCAGCAGTTTAAATCCAGCGGGAGCCTACGAGCAGTACTTC. Its translation is CASSLNPAGAYEQYF.

This clone occurred a few times. The chain uses TRBV7-3 and TRBJ2-7; 7 nucleotides align to TRBD2. The ends lost 3 bases at V and 6 bases at J; junction bases unmatched: 8. This CDR3 comprises 14 residues. CDR1 and CDR2 from the germline V gene are SGHTA and FQGTGA. CDR3 bases: TGTGCCAGCAGCTTCGGCGGGAGAGATTCCGAGCAGTACTTC. Translating it yields CASSFGGRDSEQYF.

This clone has just one count. This chain joins TRBV2 and TRBJ1-3, with a possible D match to TRBD1 (6 bases). Trimming shortened V by 6 bases and J by 0 bases, and 15 bases separated the two germline ends. CDR1 SNHLY and CDR2 FYNNEI come from the germline V gene. CDR3 size: 16 residues. DNA for the CDR3: TGTGCCAGCAGCTCAGACAGGACCTACTCTGGAAACACCATATATTTT. Protein: CASSSDRTYSGNTIYF.

J is TRBJ2-7 and V is TRBV5-1; 13 positions match TRBD2. Germline CDR1 reads SGHRS; CDR2 reads YFSETQ. This CDR3 comprises 15 residues. J lost 7 bases, V lost 8 bases, and 12 bases had no gene match. The CDR3 region has the DNA TGCGCCAGTCGACCCGGGACTAGCGGGACTGAGGAGCAGTACTTC. Translated: CASRPGTSGTEEQYF.

This clone has a single count. The chain uses TRBV2 and TRBJ1-4, with 7 bases aligning to TRBD1. The length of the CDR3 is 16 residues. CDR1 is SNHLY and CDR2 is FYNNEI in the germline V gene. J was trimmed by 5 bases and V by 6 bases; bases with no gene match: 12. The chain's CDR3 is CASRGRDRVGNEKLFF. The DNA of the CDR3 is TGTGCCAGCAGAGGTCGGGACAGAGTAGGAAATGAAAAACTGTTTTTT.

This chain connects TRBV5-1 to TRBJ1-5, with D possibly TRBD1 on 5 matching bases. Trimming cost V 0 bases and J 7 bases, with 11 bases left between them. Germline V CDR1 and CDR2: SGHRS, YFSETQ. The CDR3 is made up of 14 amino acids. DNA of the CDR3: TGCGCCAGCAGCTTGGAGCGGGGGGGACAGCCCCAGCATTTT. This translates into CASSLERGGQPQHF.

The V call is TRBV19, the J call TRBJ1-1; D is ambiguous. Germline V CDR1 and CDR2: LNHDA, SQIVND (reference sequence). V dropped 7 bases and J dropped 0 bases, with 9 bases sitting between them. This CDR3 region has 13 residues. CDR3 residues: CASTVSMNTEAFF. CDR3 DNA: TGTGCCAGTACTGTAAGCATGAACACTGAAGCTTTCTTT. Full variable domain (missing parts from reference TRBV19 and TRBJ1-1): DGGITQSPKYLFRKEGQNVTLSCEQNLNHDAMYWYRQDPGQGLRLIYYSQIVNDFQKGDIAEGYSVSREKKESFPLTVTSAQKNPTAFYLCASTVSMNTEAFFGQGTRLTVV.

This rearrangement joins TRBV9 to TRBJ2-5; TRBD2 aligns across 10 bases. The assigned J gene may be wrong: the sequence end matches TRBJ2-7 better. The CDR3 is 16 amino acids. The germline CDR1 and CDR2 sequences are SGDLS and YYNGEE. The CDR3 sequence is CASSSTEAGGPDEQYF. The CDR3, as DNA: TGTGCCAGCAGCTCAACAGAAGCGGGAGGGCCAGACGAGCAGTACTTC.

This chain connects TRBV6-6 to TRBJ2-3; no clear D gene. The CDR3 length is 15 residues. V gave up 3 bases and J gave up 0 bases, with 10 bases separating them. The V gene's germline CDR1 is MNHNY and CDR2 SVGAGI (reference sequence). The CDR3 loop reads CASSYRDVSTDTQYF. In DNA, the CDR3 is TGTGCCAGCAGTTATCGCGATGTAAGCACAGATACGCAGTATTTT.

This chain joins TRBV4-1 and TRBJ2-5; TRBD1 matches 8 bases. Germline-derived CDR1 and CDR2 are MGHRA and YSYEKL. Germline trimming cut 4 bases from V and 5 bases from J; bases unmatched to any gene: 9. The CDR3 totals 15 residues. The CDR3 reads CASSPGQGPSETQYF. CDR3 sequence (DNA): TGCGCCAGCAGCCCTGGACAGGGTCCCTCCGAGACCCAGTACTTC.

In this sample, this clone turned up a few times. This chain connects TRBV9 to TRBJ1-6; TRBD1 matches at 7 bases. V shed 0 bases and J 8 bases; nucleotides not matched to a gene: 5. Germline-derived CDR1 and CDR2 are SGDLS and YYNGEE. This CDR3 has 15 amino acids. CDR3 protein: CASSVGWDRDSPLHF. The CDR3, as DNA: TGTGCCAGCAGCGTAGGGTGGGACAGAGATTCACCCCTCCACTTT.

This clone was detected a few times. The V gene is TRBV4-1, the J gene TRBJ1-4; 9 nucleotides agree with TRBD1. Trimming at V came to 4 bases and at J to 8 bases, leaving 8 bases not matched to a gene. CDR1 and CDR2 (germline): MGHRA, YSYEKL. This CDR3 comprises 15 residues. The CDR3 loop is CASSPRTGEEEKLFF. The DNA of the CDR3 is TGCGCCAGCAGCCCCCGGACAGGGGAGGAGGAAAAACTGTTTTTT.

The rearrangement uses TRBV28 and TRBJ2-2; the D is unclear. The length of the CDR3 is 16 residues. V was pared by 2 bases and J by 0 bases, with 10 bases between. Germline CDR1 MDHEN, CDR2 SYDVKM. The CDR3 DNA follows: TGTGCCAGCAGTTTAAACAGATACGCGAACACCGGGGAGCTGTTTTTT. As protein: CASSLNRYANTGELFF.

With regard to this clone: Sequence at one end of the junction differs from germline and may be a read error. The J gene is TRBJ2-3, the V gene TRBV19; 8 bases agree with TRBD2. The CDR3 covers 14 residues. Looked up from germline, CDR1 is LNHDA and CDR2 is SQIVND (reference sequence). This CDR3 is CASSPRTSRDTQYF. The CDR3 bases are TGTGCCAGTAGTCCTCGGACTAGCAGAGATACGCAGTATTTT. The full variable domain, rest sourced from reference TRBV19 and TRBJ2-3, is DGGITQSPKYLFRKEGQNVTLSCEQNLNHDAMYWYRQDPGQGLRLIYYSQIVNDFQKGDIAEGYSVSREKKESFPLTVTSAQKNPTAFYLCASSPRTSRDTQYFGPGTRLTVL.